Shown below are 4 T cell receptor beta chains from a single sample sequenced in a study of T cell changes during pregnancy in multiple sclerosis. Assay: immunoSEQ multiplex PCR; the TCRdb copy retains only in-frame clones and omits some. This sample has some 39,000 clones; around nine tenths occur once, and the top ten carry approximately 0.7%. Sequencing used CD4+ T cells from peripheral blood mononuclear cells, obtained in the second trimester of pregnancy. Every receptor here comes from a female donor in good health, enrolled as a control in a pregnancy study.

The V call is TRBV19, the J call TRBJ2-1; D remains ambiguous. The CDR3 covers 13 residues. Germline assignment: CDR1 LNHDA and CDR2 SQIVND (reference sequence). The V end was cut by 1 base, the J end by 4 bases, with 5 bases between. The CDR3 sequence: CASSIGQYNEQFF. CDR3 in DNA: TGTGCCAGTAGTATAGGGCAGTACAATGAGCAGTTCTTC.

The CDR3 sequence: CASSQHAGGDYGYTF. CDR3 DNA: TGTGCCAGCAGCCAGCACGCAGGGGGAGACTATGGCTACACCTTC. This chain links TRBV4-2 with TRBJ1-2; TRBD1 aligns across 7 bases. The germline V gene encodes CDR1 LGHNA and CDR2 YNFKEQ. Losses at the gene ends were 3 bases for V and 3 bases for J; bases not matched to a gene: 7. This CDR3 has 15 amino acids.

J is TRBJ1-1 and V is TRBV4-3; TRBD1 matches at 8 bases. The CDR3 contains 21 residues. Losses at the gene ends were 2 bases for V and 1 base for J; bases not matched to a gene: 21. Germline values: CDR1 LGHNA, CDR2 YSLEER. The CDR3 loop reads CASSQSFLRQGKRGKNTEAFF. The CDR3 coding sequence is TGCGCCAGCAGCCAAAGCTTTCTAAGACAGGGGAAACGGGGGAAGAACACTGAAGCTTTCTTT.

A single count supports this clone. The gene calls are TRBV9 and TRBJ1-4; perhaps TRBD1 as D (6 bases). CDR3 length equals 16 residues. V lost 0 bases and J 3 bases, leaving 12 bases between the germline ends. The germline CDR1 and CDR2 sequences are SGDLS and YYNGEE. DNA for the CDR3: TGTGCCAGCAGCGTAGACGCGGGGGGCTCTAATGAAAAACTGTTTTTT. This translates into CASSVDAGGSNEKLFF.